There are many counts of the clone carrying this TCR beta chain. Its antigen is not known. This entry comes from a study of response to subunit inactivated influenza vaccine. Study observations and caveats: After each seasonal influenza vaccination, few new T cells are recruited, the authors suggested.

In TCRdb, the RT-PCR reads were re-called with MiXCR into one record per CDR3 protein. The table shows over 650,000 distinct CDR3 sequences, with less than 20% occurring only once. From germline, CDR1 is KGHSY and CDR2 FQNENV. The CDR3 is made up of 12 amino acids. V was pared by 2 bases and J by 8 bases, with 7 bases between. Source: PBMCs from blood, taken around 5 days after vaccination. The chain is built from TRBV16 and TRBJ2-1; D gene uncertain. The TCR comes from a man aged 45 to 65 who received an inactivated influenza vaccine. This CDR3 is CASSQVFHEQFF. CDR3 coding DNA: TGTGCCAGCAGCCAAGTTTTTCATGAGCAGTTCTTC. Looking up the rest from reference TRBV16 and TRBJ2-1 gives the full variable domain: GEEVAQTPKHLVRGEGQKAKLYCAPIKGHSYVFWYQQVLKNEFKFLISFQNENVFDETGMPKERFSAKCLPNSPCSLEIQATKLEDSAVYFCASSQVFHEQFFGPGTRLTVL.